What follows are 27 T cell receptor beta chains derived from one specimen sequenced in a study of T cell responses to AZD1222 COVID-19 vaccine. Clones were read by immunoSEQ multiplex PCR, and TCRdb kept only the in-frame ones, dropping some. The profile shows roughly 120,000 clones, roughly 90% of them singletons. The input for sequencing was peripheral blood, taken on day 0 of AZD1222 vaccination. The receptors come from an adult in good health.

The V and J genes are TRBV7-9 and TRBJ2-7; D possibly corresponds to TRBD1 (6 bases). With 2 bases removed from V and 6 bases from J, the gap between germline ends came to 11 bases. There are 13 residues in the CDR3. CDR1 and CDR2 (germline): SEHNR, FQNEAQ (reference sequence). The DNA for the CDR3 is TGTGCCAGCAGCTTACTGACAGGCACCGAGCAGTACTTC. The encoded protein is CASSLLTGTEQYF.

A remark on this clone: Within the sample, other DNA sequences also encode this same CDR3. J is TRBJ1-3 and V is TRBV10-3, with D unresolved. With 1 base removed from V and 4 bases from J, the gap between germline ends came to 11 bases. Germline V gene lookup returns CDR1 ENHRY and CDR2 SYGVKD. The CDR3 contains 15 residues. The DNA for the CDR3 is TGTGCCATCAGTGAGTTGGCGCGTAAAGGAAACACCATATATTTT. Its protein is CAISELARKGNTIYF.

This chain connects TRBV6-5 to TRBJ2-7; D may be TRBD2 (6 bases). Trimming cost V 4 bases and J 2 bases, with 15 bases left between them. The CDR3 is made up of 15 amino acids. Germline assignment: CDR1 MNHEY and CDR2 SVGAGI. The CDR3 bases are TGTGCCAGCAGTTCACAATTTGGGGGGACCTACGAGCAGTACTTC. Translation: CASSSQFGGTYEQYF.

The rearrangement links TRBV2 to TRBJ1-1, with 7 bases that match TRBD1. Germline V gives CDR1 SNHLY, CDR2 FYNNEI. This CDR3 is 15 amino acids long. V dropped 6 bases and J dropped 1; count of bases not matched to a gene: 8. The CDR3 DNA is TGTGCCAGCAGCTCCACAGGGGCCCCGAACACTGAAGCTTTCTTT. It is translated as CASSSTGAPNTEAFF.

The chain carries TRBV11-2 and TRBJ2-1; 10 positions match TRBD2. The CDR3 is 17 amino acids. The V gene end was trimmed by 4 bases and the J gene end by 3 bases; junction bases not matched to a gene: 9. Germline-derived CDR1 and CDR2 are SGHAT and FQNNGV. CDR3 amino acids: CASSSSIAGGLYNEQFF. DNA for the CDR3: TGTGCCAGCAGCTCAAGCATAGCGGGGGGACTCTACAATGAGCAGTTCTTC.

The rearrangement links TRBV28 to TRBJ2-2; weak D call: TRBD1 (5 bases). CDR1 MDHEN and CDR2 SYDVKM come from the germline V gene. CDR3 length equals 14 residues. V dropped 2 bases and J dropped 6 bases, with 10 bases sitting between them. This chain's CDR3 is CASSLTQGSGELFF. The DNA of the CDR3 is TGTGCCAGCAGTTTAACCCAGGGATCCGGGGAGCTGTTTTTT. Full variable domain (remainder filled in from reference TRBV28 and TRBJ2-2): DVKVTQSSRYLVKRTGEKVFLECVQDMDHENMFWYRQDPGLGLRLIYFSYDVKMKEKGDIPEGYSVSREKKERFSLILESASTNQTSMYLCASSLTQGSGELFFGEGSRLTVL.

DNA of the CDR3: TGTGCCAGTAGTATATGGTTGGGGACCCCGAACACCGGGGAGCTGTTTTTT. Translating it yields CASSIWLGTPNTGELFF. The chain combines TRBV19 with TRBJ2-2; D tentatively reads TRBD1 or TRBD2 (5 bases each). Trimming took 2 bases from V and 0 from J, leaving 13 bases between them. Germline V CDR1 and CDR2: LNHDA, SQIVND (reference sequence). The CDR3 is made up of 17 amino acids.

The chain couples TRBV28 to TRBJ1-6; TRBD1 matches at 10 bases. Trimming took 5 bases from V and 9 from J; bases not matched to a gene: 7. CDR1 is MDHEN, CDR2 SYDVKM, per germline. CDR3 size: 15 residues. The CDR3 sequence is CASSRTGTGVSPLHF. CDR3 nucleotide sequence: TGTGCCAGCAGTAGAACCGGGACAGGGGTTTCACCCCTCCACTTT.

This clone was recorded once. V usage is TRBV7-3 and J usage is TRBJ1-1, with D hard to call. Germline V gene data show CDR1 as SGHTA and CDR2 as FQGTGA. Between the trimmed V and J ends, which lost 4 bases and 1 base, there was a span of 7 bases. This CDR3 spans 13 amino acids. CDR3 residues: CASSSRGNTEAFF. The CDR3 DNA sequence: TGTGCCAGCAGCTCGAGAGGGAACACTGAAGCTTTCTTT.

V is TRBV6-1 and J is TRBJ1-1; no firm D call. The CDR3 sequence is 13 residues long. V gave up 3 bases and J gave up 5 bases, with 10 bases separating them. Per germline, CDR1 MNHNS and CDR2 SASEGT. The CDR3 DNA reads TGTGCCAGCAGTGAGTCGGGTCCGACTGAAGCTTTCTTT. Translation gives CASSESGPTEAFF.

V is TRBV11-2 and J is TRBJ1-2; the D is unclear. Germline assignment: CDR1 SGHAT and CDR2 FQNNGV. The CDR3 loop spans 13 amino acids. Between the trimmed V and J ends, which lost 6 bases and 3 bases, there was a span of 11 bases. For the CDR3, the DNA is TGTGCCAGCAGGATGGACGCGGACTATGGCTACACCTTC. It translates to CASRMDADYGYTF.

The chain employs TRBV6-5 and TRBJ2-1, with 8 bases aligning to TRBD1. V lost 10 bases to trimming and J lost 1 base; unmatched junction nucleotides: 3. CDR1 MNHEY and CDR2 SVGAGI come from the germline V gene. CDR3 size: 13 residues. CDR3 DNA: TGTGCCACCGACAGGGGTTCCTACAATGAGCAGTTCTTC. It is translated as CATDRGSYNEQFF.

This chain connects TRBV5-1 to TRBJ1-3, with TRBD1 as a possible D gene (6 bases). Germline CDR1 SGHRS, CDR2 YFSETQ. The CDR3 sequence is 15 residues long. V lost 5 bases and J 0 bases, leaving 12 bases between the germline ends. CDR3 DNA: TGCGCCAGCAGACTGGACAGAAACTCTGGAAACACCATATATTTT. It codes for CASRLDRNSGNTIYF.

This rearrangement joins TRBV28 to TRBJ1-4; a weak D match, TRBD1 (5 bases). Germline loops: CDR1 MDHEN, CDR2 SYDVKM. The CDR3 contains 14 residues. V was clipped by 5 bases and J by 6 bases, with 13 bases between them. In nucleotides, the CDR3 is TGTGCCAGCAGTCCTCGTTGGGGGGATGAAAAACTGTTTTTT. Its protein product is CASSPRWGDEKLFF.

The V and J genes are TRBV2 and TRBJ1-2, with D possibly being TRBD1 (5 bases). The CDR3 sequence is 16 residues long. Trimming stripped 5 bases from V and 6 bases from J, with 22 bases between. Germline V gene lookup returns CDR1 SNHLY and CDR2 FYNNEI. CDR3 sequence reads: CASSRKLIGVINGYTF. In DNA form, the CDR3 reads TGTGCCAGCAGTCGAAAACTCATAGGGGTGATAAATGGCTACACCTTC.

The chain carries TRBV12-3 or TRBV12-4 and TRBJ2-2; D ambiguous. Deletions cut 6 bases from V and 6 bases from J, with 11 bases between. The CDR3 consists of 13 residues. The CDR3 here is CASSWAKSGELFF. CDR3 DNA: TGTGCCAGCAGCTGGGCAAAGTCCGGGGAGCTGTTTTTT.

This clone was seen once. The gene calls are TRBV5-6 and TRBJ1-4; the D is unclear. This CDR3 is 16 amino acids long. With 1 base removed from V and 6 bases from J, the gap between germline ends came to 16 bases. In germline, CDR1 is SGHDT, CDR2 YYEEEE. The CDR3, as DNA: TGTGCCAGCAGCTTGTATGGGGATCCCTGGGATGAAAAACTGTTTTTT. Its protein is CASSLYGDPWDEKLFF.

The V gene is TRBV4-1, the J gene TRBJ1-5; possibly TRBD1 for D (5 bases). V was cut by 2 bases and J by 2 bases, with 28 bases left in between. Germline CDR1 is MGHRA and CDR2 is YSYEKL. CDR3 length equals 21 residues. The CDR3 DNA sequence: TGCGCCAGCAGCCAAAAGAGAACAGCCGGGGGATCAGGAGGAGGCAATCAGCCCCAGCATTTT. This translates into CASSQKRTAGGSGGGNQPQHF.

The V and J genes are TRBV6-1 and TRBJ1-5, with a possible D match to TRBD1 (5 bases). The CDR3 is made up of 14 amino acids. Germline CDR1 is MNHNS and CDR2 is SASEGT. V gave up 2 bases and J gave up 5 bases, with 10 bases separating them. The CDR3 DNA is TGTGCCAGCAGTGAAAAGGGGATTTATCAGCCCCAGCATTTT. Protein: CASSEKGIYQPQHF.

This chain connects TRBV5-6 to TRBJ2-7; weak D call: TRBD1 (6 bases). The CDR3 has 14 amino acids. Deletions cut 4 bases from V and 7 bases from J, with 18 bases between. CDR1 is SGHDT, CDR2 YYEEEE, per germline. CDR3 residues: CASSLGGPPSEQYF. The CDR3 region has the DNA TGTGCCAGCAGCCTAGGGGGTCCCCCTTCTGAGCAGTACTTC.

DNA for the CDR3: TGTGCCAGCAGTTTAAGACTAACGGCGCAGTACTTC. It codes for CASSLRLTAQYF. The genes are TRBV28 and TRBJ2-7, with D possibly matching TRBD2 (5 bases). Trimming took off 2 bases at V and 9 bases at J, with 11 bases between the two ends. The CDR3 length is 12 residues. Germline-derived CDR1 and CDR2 are MDHEN and SYDVKM.

This chain uses TRBV28 with TRBJ1-2, with D uncertain. The length of the CDR3 is 13 residues. The germline V gene encodes CDR1 MDHEN and CDR2 SYDVKM. V was trimmed by 5 bases and J by 8 bases, leaving 15 bases between them. Here the CDR3 DNA reads TGTGCCAGCAGTCCCGAACGTCCCCGAGGCTACACCTTC. As protein: CASSPERPRGYTF.

Written as DNA, the CDR3 is TGTGCCAGCTCACCAATCCAGGAAGGTGTAACTGAAGCTTTCTTT. This sequence encodes CASSPIQEGVTEAFF. The chain carries TRBV18 and TRBJ1-1; no firm D call. V lost 2 bases to trimming and J lost 5 bases, with 15 bases between them. The CDR3 contains 15 residues. Per germline, CDR1 KGHSH and CDR2 LQKENI.

This rearrangement joins TRBV27 to TRBJ2-3, with TRBD1 identical over 8 bases. Losses at the gene ends were 5 bases for V and 9 bases for J; bases not matched to a gene: 13. The CDR3 length is 15 residues. In germline, CDR1 is MNHEY, CDR2 SMNVEV (reference sequence). CDR3 loop: CASSRDRDRRLTQYF. CDR3 in DNA: TGTGCCAGCAGTCGCGACCGGGACAGGCGCCTCACGCAGTATTTT.

The chain links TRBV3-1 (or the pseudogene TRBV3-2) to TRBJ1-3, with D maybe TRBD1 (5 bases). Between the trimmed V and J ends, which lost 4 bases and 0 bases, there was a span of 10 bases. CDR1 and CDR2 from the germline V gene are LGHDT and YNNKEL (reference sequence). The CDR3 length is 15 residues. CDR3 bases: TGTGCCAGCAGCCTTTGGGGCGTCTCTGGAAACACCATATATTTT. It translates to CASSLWGVSGNTIYF.

The chain is built from TRBV5-1 and TRBJ2-5; 12 nucleotides line up with TRBD1. Germline V CDR1 and CDR2: SGHRS, YFSETQ. V lost 7 bases to trimming and J lost 2 bases; unmatched junction nucleotides: 21. The CDR3 is made up of 20 amino acids. The CDR3 DNA is TGCGCCAGCCGTACCCGACTAGGAGATAGGGGACAGGGGGCTCAAGAGACCCAGTACTTC. Translated, it gives CASRTRLGDRGQGAQETQYF.

V usage is TRBV29-1 and J usage is TRBJ1-1, with TRBD1 identical over 9 bases. Germline CDR1 reads SQVTM; CDR2 reads ANQGSEA. J gave up 0 bases and V 4 bases, and 9 bases lay outside the gene matches. The CDR3 contains 16 residues. This CDR3 reads CSVVLIWTGVNTEAFF. For the CDR3, the DNA is TGCAGCGTTGTACTCATCTGGACAGGGGTGAACACTGAAGCTTTCTTT.